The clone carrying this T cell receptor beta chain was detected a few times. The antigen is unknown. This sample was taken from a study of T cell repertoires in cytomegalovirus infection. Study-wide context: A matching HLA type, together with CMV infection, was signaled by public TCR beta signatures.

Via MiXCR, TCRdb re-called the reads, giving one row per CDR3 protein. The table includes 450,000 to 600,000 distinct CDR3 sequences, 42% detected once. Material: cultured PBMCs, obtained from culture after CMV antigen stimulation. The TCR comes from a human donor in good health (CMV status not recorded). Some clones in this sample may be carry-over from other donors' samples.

The CDR3 DNA follows: TGTGCCAGTAGAGATTCCCCAGGGTTCACTGAAGCTTTCTTT. Its protein product is CASRDSPGFTEAFF. V and J are TRBV19 and TRBJ1-1; D might be TRBD1 (5 bases). Germline CDR1 LNHDA, CDR2 SQIVND (reference sequence). CDR3 size: 14 residues. Deletions cut 6 bases from V and 4 bases from J, with 15 bases between. Combining the CDR3 with reference TRBV19 and TRBJ1-1 gives the whole variable domain DGGITQSPKYLFRKEGQNVTLSCEQNLNHDAMYWYRQDPGQGLRLIYYSQIVNDFQKGDIAEGYSVSREKKESFPLTVTSAQKNPTAFYLCASRDSPGFTEAFFGQGTRLTVV.